These 30 T cell receptor beta chains came from one sample sequenced in a study of blood T cell repertoires in COVID-19 (dated by TCRdb to the early 2020s). Library preparation employed the immunoSEQ multiplex PCR assay. TCRdb stores this immuneACCESS table with in-frame sequences only. Part of the clones is absent; in the studies checked, under half of the shortfall reflects unresolved V genes, and no reason is known for the rest. This sample is represented by approximately 69,000 clones; about 80% of them were singletons. The ten largest clones capture about an eighth of the sample. Material for sequencing was peripheral blood. Receptor source: a man aged 45-65 years with COVID-19, enrolled during active disease.

This rearrangement joins TRBV15 to TRBJ1-5; D gene unclear. From germline, CDR1 is LNHNV and CDR2 YYDKDF (reference sequence). The V and J ends lost 1 base and 9 bases respectively, with 7 bases between them. The CDR3 has 12 residues. Written as DNA, the CDR3 is TGTGCCACCAGCAGAGCTAGAGGGCCCCAGCATTTT. This encodes CATSRARGPQHF.

The CDR3 region is CASSYMGLAGVYNEQFF. The DNA of the CDR3 is TGCGCCAGCAGCTACATGGGACTAGCGGGGGTATACAATGAGCAGTTCTTC. This chain uses TRBV5-1 with TRBJ2-1; 14 bases are a match to TRBD2. CDR1 SGHRS and CDR2 YFSETQ come from the germline V gene. The CDR3 has 17 residues. The trim removed 3 bases at V and 4 bases at J, leaving 6 bases unmatched.

The chain combines TRBV5-1 with TRBJ1-3; D not resolved. The CDR3 extends over 17 amino acids. CDR1 is SGHRS and CDR2 is YFSETQ in the germline V gene. The V end lost 0 bases, the J end lost 2 bases, and 15 bases lay between the germline ends. CDR3 bases: TGCGCCAGCAGCTTGGCGAAGGAGTCGAGCACTGGAAACACCATATATTTT. Translated: CASSLAKESSTGNTIYF.

V and J are TRBV10-1 and TRBJ2-7, with D perhaps TRBD1 (6 bases). The CDR3 extends over 13 amino acids. V was pared by 5 bases and J by 3 bases, with 11 bases between. Germline CDR1 reads WNHNN; CDR2 reads SYGVQD (reference sequence). The CDR3 DNA reads as TGCGCCAGCAGTCTACAGGGTGGCTACGAGCAGTACTTC. Its protein is CASSLQGGYEQYF.

The chain has TRBV5-4 and TRBJ2-5, with 13 bases matching TRBD2. J lost 10 bases, V lost 4 bases, and 13 bases had no gene match. This CDR3 contains 16 residues. The germline V gene has CDR1 SGHNT and CDR2 YYREEE (reference sequence). The CDR3 loop reads CASSLPGTSGDEGQYF. Here the CDR3 DNA reads TGTGCCAGCAGCCTCCCCGGGACTAGCGGGGACGAAGGCCAGTACTTC.

The rearrangement uses TRBV5-4 and TRBJ2-5; TRBD1 matches 9 bases. The trim removed 4 bases at V and 2 bases at J, leaving 6 bases unmatched. Germline CDR1 is SGHNT and CDR2 is YYREEE (reference sequence). The CDR3 has 15 residues. In DNA form, the CDR3 reads TGTGCCAGCAGCCCCGGGACAGGGATACAAGAGACCCAGTACTTC. Amino acids: CASSPGTGIQETQYF. Complete variable domain (other parts from reference TRBV5-4 and TRBJ2-5): ETGVTQSPTHLIKTRGQQVTLRCSSQSGHNTVSWYQQALGQGPQFIFQYYREEENGRGNFPPRFSGLQFPNYSSELNVNALELDDSALYLCASSPGTGIQETQYFGPGTRLLVL.

V is TRBV6-5 and J is TRBJ2-2; 10 bases match TRBD1. The CDR3 length is 15 residues. Germline loops: CDR1 MNHEY, CDR2 SVGAGI. Germline trimming cut 6 bases from V and 6 bases from J; bases unmatched to any gene: 7. The DNA for the CDR3 is TGTGCCAGCAGAAAGACAGGGGGCCTGTCCGGGGAGCTGTTTTTT. It codes for CASRKTGGLSGELFF.

This rearrangement joins TRBV6-6 to TRBJ1-5; TRBD1 agrees at 7 bases. With V trimmed by 2 bases and J by 3 bases, 4 bases remained unmatched. The CDR3 totals 15 residues. The germline V gene has CDR1 MNHNY and CDR2 SVGAGI (reference sequence). In DNA form, the CDR3 reads TGTGCCAGCAGTTACCCGGGACAGTTCAATCAGCCCCAGCATTTT. It translates to CASSYPGQFNQPQHF.

The chain recombines TRBV5-1 with TRBJ1-2; TRBD1 matches at 10 bases. The CDR3 extends over 17 amino acids. Per germline, CDR1 SGHRS and CDR2 YFSETQ. The J segment lost 4 bases and the V segment lost 4 bases, leaving 13 bases of the junction unmatched. The CDR3, as DNA: TGCGCCAGCAGCCCCTACGTTCGACAGGGGGCAGGCTATGGCTACACCTTC. Protein sequence: CASSPYVRQGAGYGYTF.

The chain is built from TRBV6-4 and TRBJ2-7, with 9 bases aligning to TRBD1. Germline values: CDR1 MRHNA, CDR2 SNTAGT. The CDR3 is 14 amino acids. V shed 4 bases and J 3 bases; nucleotides not matched to a gene: 4. In nucleotides, the CDR3 is TGTGCCAGCAGTGTTCAGGACAGGGGCTACGAGCAGTACTTC. Translated, it gives CASSVQDRGYEQYF.

J is TRBJ1-1 and V is TRBV18, with D unclear. CDR1 is KGHSH, CDR2 LQKENI, per germline. CDR3 length: 13 amino acids. The V end was cut by 0 bases, the J end by 5 bases, with 7 bases between. This CDR3 reads CASSPPVRTEAFF. The DNA of the CDR3 is TGTGCCAGCTCACCACCGGTTCGGACTGAAGCTTTCTTT.

V and J are TRBV5-5 and TRBJ2-6; a weak D match, TRBD2 (6 bases). V lost 0 bases and J lost 4, with 11 bases in between. The CDR3 loop spans 16 amino acids. Germline CDR1 SGHKS, CDR2 YYEKEE (reference sequence). CDR3 sequence (DNA): TGTGCCAGCAGCTTGGCGGGGGTCTCCGGGGCCAACGTCCTGACTTTC. Translated, it gives CASSLAGVSGANVLTF.

This chain joins TRBV11-2 and TRBJ2-7; TRBD2 matches at 9 bases. The V gene's germline CDR1 is SGHAT and CDR2 FQNNGV. The J segment lost 1 base and the V segment lost 4 bases, leaving 8 bases of the junction unmatched. The CDR3 runs 16 residues. CDR3 coding DNA: TGTGCCAGCAGCTACGAAAGCGGGGGGCATTCCTACGAGCAGTACTTC. Translation: CASSYESGGHSYEQYF.

DNA for the CDR3: TGTGCCAGCAGCTCTGGGTGGACAGCTGGGGCCAACGTCCTGACTTTC. Translated, it gives CASSSGWTAGANVLTF. This chain connects TRBV7-3 to TRBJ2-6; weak D call: TRBD1 (6 bases). Trimming left V 4 bases short and J 2 bases short, with 12 bases between. Germline V CDR1 and CDR2: SGHTA, FQGTGA. The CDR3 contains 16 residues.

The chain employs TRBV21-1 and TRBJ2-1; TRBD2, the table's D call, lacks a check against the DNA. TRBV21-1 is deemed a pseudogene. The CDR3 spans 19 residues. The CDR3 DNA reads as TGTGCCAGCAGCAAAGCGCTTAGAAGCGAGGTAAGCTCCTACAATGAGCAGTTCTTC. Translation gives CASSKALRSEVSSYNEQFF.

In DNA, the CDR3 is TGTGCCACCGACCGAACAGGAGCTAACTATGGCTACACCTTC. It translates to CATDRTGANYGYTF. The rearrangement uses TRBV19 and TRBJ1-2, with a weak D call TRBD1 (5 bases). Germline V gene sequence: CDR1 LNHDA, CDR2 SQIVND (reference sequence). V dropped 10 bases and J dropped 0 bases, with 15 bases sitting between them. CDR3 length: 14 residues.

This clone was seen just once. The genes are TRBV27 and TRBJ2-1; TRBD1 matches at 7 bases. CDR3 length: 15 amino acids. The trim removed 6 bases at V and 4 bases at J, leaving 9 bases unmatched. Germline CDR1 reads MNHEY; CDR2 reads SMNVEV (reference sequence). The CDR3 is CASRLQGTLYNEQFF. In DNA form, the CDR3 reads TGTGCCAGCAGACTACAGGGGACACTTTACAATGAGCAGTTCTTC.

This CDR3 reads CASSEAETGGTEAFF. The CDR3 region has the DNA TGTGCCAGCAGTGAAGCGGAGACAGGGGGCACTGAAGCTTTCTTT. This chain joins TRBV6-1 and TRBJ1-1; the match to TRBD1 covers 9 bases. The CDR3 is 15 residues long. Unmatched junction bases numbered 3, after V lost 0 bases and J lost 4 bases. Germline V lookup: CDR1 MNHNS, CDR2 SASEGT.

Only a few counts were recorded for this clone. CDR3 residues: CASSPGTRSYEQYF. CDR3 DNA: TGTGCCAGCAGCCCCGGGACACGGTCCTACGAGCAGTACTTC. This chain joins TRBV5-4 and TRBJ2-7; D is possibly TRBD1 (6 bases). Germline V gene data show CDR1 as SGHNT and CDR2 as YYREEE (reference sequence). V was clipped by 4 bases and J by 1 base, with 12 bases between them. CDR3 length: 14 amino acids. Based on the CDR3 plus reference TRBV5-4 and TRBJ2-7, the full variable domain is ETGVTQSPTHLIKTRGQQVTLRCSSQSGHNTVSWYQQALGQGPQFIFQYYREEENGRGNFPPRFSGLQFPNYSSELNVNALELDDSALYLCASSPGTRSYEQYFGPGTRLTVT.

The V gene is TRBV19, the J gene TRBJ2-5; tentatively, D is TRBD2 (5 bases). V was pared by 5 bases and J by 5 bases, with 21 bases between. The CDR3 has 16 amino acids. The germline V gene encodes CDR1 LNHDA and CDR2 SQIVND (reference sequence). This chain's CDR3 is CASSVGENNPAETQYF. The CDR3 DNA is TGTGCCAGTAGTGTGGGAGAAAATAATCCGGCGGAGACCCAGTACTTC.

The rearrangement joins TRBV7-3 to TRBJ1-1, with a possible D match to TRBD1 (5 bases). Germline assignment: CDR1 SGHTA and CDR2 FQGTGA. The CDR3 is made up of 14 amino acids. V was clipped by 3 bases and J by 0 bases, with 8 bases between them. The CDR3 here is CASSLTAMNTEAFF. CDR3 bases: TGTGCCAGCAGCTTGACAGCCATGAACACTGAAGCTTTCTTT.

This clone came up once. The rearrangement links TRBV6-6 to TRBJ2-1; 12 bases are a match to TRBD2. This CDR3 is 15 amino acids long. Germline V gene data show CDR1 as MNHNY and CDR2 as SVGAGI (reference sequence). Trimming removed 5 bases from V and 9 bases from J; junction bases left unmatched: 8. The CDR3 DNA follows: TGTGCCAGCAGTCTAGCGGGGGGGGCGGAGGGTGAGCAGTTCTTC. Its translation: CASSLAGGAEGEQFF.

The CDR3 here is CASSLYPGAEAFF. Written as DNA, the CDR3 is TGTGCCAGCAGCTTATACCCGGGGGCTGAAGCTTTCTTT. The chain has TRBV11-3 and TRBJ1-1; maybe TRBD1 (5 bases). This CDR3 spans 13 amino acids. Germline values: CDR1 SGHNT, CDR2 YENEEA. V lost 2 bases, J lost 6 bases, and 10 bases lay in between.

The chain is built from TRBV2 and TRBJ2-3, with TRBD1 identical over 11 bases. V lost 6 bases to trimming and J lost 4 bases; unmatched junction nucleotides: 6. CDR1 and CDR2 (germline): SNHLY, FYNNEI. The CDR3 runs 15 residues. CDR3 sequence (DNA): TGTGCCAGCAGCCTCCGGGACAGGGGGGCAGATACGCAGTATTTT. Amino acid sequence: CASSLRDRGADTQYF. Together with reference TRBV2 and TRBJ2-3, the CDR3 gives the full variable domain: EPEVTQTPSHQVTQMGQEVILRCVPISNHLYFYWYRQILGQKVEFLVSFYNNEISEKSEIFDDQFSVERPDGSNFTLKIRSTKLEDSAMYFCASSLRDRGADTQYFGPGTRLTVL.

V is TRBV5-6 and J is TRBJ2-1, with 11 bases lining up with TRBD1. The V gene end was trimmed by 3 bases and the J gene end by 7 bases; junction bases not matched to a gene: 3. Germline CDR1 and CDR2: SGHDT and YYEEEE. The CDR3 spans 14 residues. CDR3 loop: CASSSGQGGNEQFF. DNA of the CDR3: TGTGCCAGCAGCTCGGGACAGGGGGGGAATGAGCAGTTCTTC.

This chain uses TRBV7-9 with TRBJ1-2, with D tentatively TRBD1 (5 bases). V was clipped by 5 bases and J by 8 bases, with 15 bases between them. From germline, CDR1 is SEHNR and CDR2 FQNEAQ (reference sequence). The CDR3 length is 13 residues. Written as DNA, the CDR3 is TGTGCCAGCAGCGGCCAGGGTAGGGAAGGCTACACCTTC. This sequence encodes CASSGQGREGYTF.

This clone was seen only a few times. The gene calls are TRBV18 and TRBJ1-1, with D hard to call. Trimming took 5 bases from V and 0 from J, leaving 10 bases between them. The CDR3 consists of 14 residues. Per germline, CDR1 KGHSH and CDR2 LQKENI. CDR3 in amino acids: CASSVDGMNTEAFF. DNA of the CDR3: TGTGCCAGCTCAGTCGACGGGATGAACACTGAAGCTTTCTTT.

In its sample, this clone was seen once. The chain employs TRBV6-5 and TRBJ1-1, with TRBD1 identical over 7 bases. Germline loops: CDR1 MNHEY, CDR2 SVGAGI. The J segment lost 0 bases and the V segment lost 11 bases, leaving 6 bases of the junction unmatched. The CDR3 sequence is 13 residues long. Written as DNA, the CDR3 is TGTGCCGCACAGGGGAACCTGAACACTGAAGCTTTCTTT. The encoded protein is CAAQGNLNTEAFF.

J is TRBJ2-7 and V is TRBV7-2; 12 bases align to TRBD1. CDR3 length: 17 amino acids. Per germline, CDR1 SGHTA and CDR2 FQGNSA. The junction had 12 bases not matched to a gene; V was cut back by 5 bases and J by 4 bases. Here the CDR3 DNA reads TGTGCCAGCAGCACCTCAAACTCGGGACAGGGGGCTTACGAGCAGTACTTC. It specifies CASSTSNSGQGAYEQYF.

This clone was detected a few times. This chain links TRBV4-3 with TRBJ2-7, with 8 bases that match TRBD1. V was pared by 1 base and J by 3 bases, with 5 bases of the junction left unmatched. Germline V CDR1 and CDR2: LGHNA, YSLEER. This CDR3 contains 15 residues. CDR3 protein: CASSQAPGQGYEQYF. DNA of the CDR3: TGCGCCAGCAGCCAAGCCCCCGGACAGGGCTACGAGCAGTACTTC.